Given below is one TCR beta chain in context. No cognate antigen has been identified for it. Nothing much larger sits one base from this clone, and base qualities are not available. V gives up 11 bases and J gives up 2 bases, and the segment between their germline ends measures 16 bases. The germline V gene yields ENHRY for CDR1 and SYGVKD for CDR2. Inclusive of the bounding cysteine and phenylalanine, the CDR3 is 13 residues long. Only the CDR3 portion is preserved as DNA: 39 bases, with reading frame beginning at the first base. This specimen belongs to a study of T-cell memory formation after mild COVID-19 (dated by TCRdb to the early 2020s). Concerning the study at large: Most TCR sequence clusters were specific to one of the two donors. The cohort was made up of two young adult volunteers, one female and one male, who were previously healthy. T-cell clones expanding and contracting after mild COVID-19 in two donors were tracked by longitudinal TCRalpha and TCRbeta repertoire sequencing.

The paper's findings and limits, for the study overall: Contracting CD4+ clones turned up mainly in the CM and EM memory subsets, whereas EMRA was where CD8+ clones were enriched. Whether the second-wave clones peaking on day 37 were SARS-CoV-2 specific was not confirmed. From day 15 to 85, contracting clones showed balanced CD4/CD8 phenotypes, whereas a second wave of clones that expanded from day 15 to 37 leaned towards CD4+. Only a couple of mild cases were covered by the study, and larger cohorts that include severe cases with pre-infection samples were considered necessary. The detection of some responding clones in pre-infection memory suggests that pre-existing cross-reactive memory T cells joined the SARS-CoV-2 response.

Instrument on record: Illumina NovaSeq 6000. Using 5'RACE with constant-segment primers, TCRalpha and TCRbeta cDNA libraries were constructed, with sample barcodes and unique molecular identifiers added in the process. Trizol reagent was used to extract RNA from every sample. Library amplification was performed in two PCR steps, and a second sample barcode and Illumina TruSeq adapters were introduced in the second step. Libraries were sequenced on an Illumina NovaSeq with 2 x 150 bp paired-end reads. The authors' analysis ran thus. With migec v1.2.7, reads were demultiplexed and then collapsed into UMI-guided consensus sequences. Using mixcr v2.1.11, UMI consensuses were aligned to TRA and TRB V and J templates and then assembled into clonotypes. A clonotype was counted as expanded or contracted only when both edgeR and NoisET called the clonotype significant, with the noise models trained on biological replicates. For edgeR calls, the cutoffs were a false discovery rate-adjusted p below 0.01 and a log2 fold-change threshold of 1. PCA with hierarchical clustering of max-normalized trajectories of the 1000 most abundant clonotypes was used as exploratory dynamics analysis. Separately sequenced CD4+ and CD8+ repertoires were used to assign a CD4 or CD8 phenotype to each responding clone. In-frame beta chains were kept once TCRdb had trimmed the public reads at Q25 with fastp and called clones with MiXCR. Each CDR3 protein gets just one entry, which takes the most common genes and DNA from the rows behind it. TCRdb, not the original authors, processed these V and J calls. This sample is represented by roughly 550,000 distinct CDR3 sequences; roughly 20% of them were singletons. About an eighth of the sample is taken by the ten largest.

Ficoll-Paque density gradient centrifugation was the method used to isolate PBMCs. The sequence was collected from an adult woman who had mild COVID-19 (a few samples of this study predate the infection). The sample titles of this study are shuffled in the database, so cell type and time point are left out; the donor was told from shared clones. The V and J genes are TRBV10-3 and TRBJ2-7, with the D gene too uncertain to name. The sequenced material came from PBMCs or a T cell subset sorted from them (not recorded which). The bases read TGTGCCCTCTTGGACGGACGCACCTACGAGCAGTACTTC. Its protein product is CALLDGRTYEQYF.